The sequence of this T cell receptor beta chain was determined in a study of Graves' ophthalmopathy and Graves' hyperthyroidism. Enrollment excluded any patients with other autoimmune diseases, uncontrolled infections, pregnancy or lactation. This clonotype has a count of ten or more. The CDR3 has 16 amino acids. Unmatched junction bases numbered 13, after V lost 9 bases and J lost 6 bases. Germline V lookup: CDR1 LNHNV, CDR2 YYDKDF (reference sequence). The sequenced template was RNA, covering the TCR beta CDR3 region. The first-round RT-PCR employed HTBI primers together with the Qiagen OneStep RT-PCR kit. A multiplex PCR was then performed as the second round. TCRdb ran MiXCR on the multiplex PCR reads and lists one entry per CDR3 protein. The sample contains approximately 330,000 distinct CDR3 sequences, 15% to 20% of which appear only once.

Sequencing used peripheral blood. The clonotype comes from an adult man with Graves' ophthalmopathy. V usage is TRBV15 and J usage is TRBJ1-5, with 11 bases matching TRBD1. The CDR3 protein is CATNPGQGGLGQPQHF. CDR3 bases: TGTGCCACGAACCCGGGACAGGGGGGGTTGGGTCAGCCCCAGCATTTT.